Given below is one T cell receptor beta chain in context. These data belong to a study of cytotoxic CD8 clonotypes in ibrutinib-treated CLL. Overall study context: The group held 11 to 12 relapsed/refractory and fewer than 16 treatment-naive patients, with some 17 IGHV unmutated.

The germline V gene has CDR1 LNHDA and CDR2 SQIVND (reference sequence). This CDR3 is 13 amino acids long. Trimming removed 3 bases at V and 2 bases at J, with 5 bases between. The assay was immunoSEQ multiplex PCR, and TCRdb's table has in-frame clones only and misses some. The profile shows about 250,000 clones, 60% to 75% of them singletons. The clonotype originates from a human donor with chronic lymphocytic leukemia. This material consisted of PBMCs, taken after 24 months of ibrutinib treatment. The chain is built from TRBV19 and TRBJ1-3, with D uncertain. The CDR3 protein is CASSIFPGNTIYF. The CDR3, as DNA: TGTGCCAGTAGTATCTTCCCTGGAAACACCATATATTTT.